This T cell receptor (beta chain) was retrieved from a study of PD-L1 blockade in urothelial cancer. At the level of the study: Atezolizumab (1,200 mg intravenously every 3 weeks) began in about 2014 for patients.

Trimming removed 6 bases from V and 5 bases from J, with 17 bases in between. The CDR3 sequence is 14 residues long. Germline-derived CDR1 and CDR2 are MNHEY and SVGAGI. Time point noted: pretreatment peripheral blood. Between 1 and 8 samples per patient were obtained, pretreatment and on-treatment. The method was immunoSEQ multiplex PCR; TCRdb's version includes in-frame clones alone and lacks a portion of them. The top ten clones hold 1.5% to 2% of a sample with tens of thousands of clones, almost 90% of them seen once. V and J are TRBV6-5 and TRBJ2-7; D call uncertain. The sample consisted of PBMCs, taken around atezolizumab (anti-PD-L1) treatment. The sequence derives from a man in his sixties with urothelial cancer. In nucleotides, the CDR3 is TGTGCCAGCAGAGATCGGGTAGATTGGGACGAGCAGTACTTC. Residues: CASRDRVDWDEQYF.